This TCR beta chain was obtained from a study of control samples from healthy donors and cancer patients. The table came from immunoSEQ multiplex PCR; TCRdb's copy has only in-frame clones and leaves some out. The table includes more than 95,000 clones, around 92% detected once. The germline CDR1 and CDR2 sequences are LGHDT and YNNKEL (reference sequence). V was cut by 6 bases and J by 5 bases, with 16 bases left in between. The CDR3 runs to 14 residues. The sample was PBMCs. The chain couples TRBV3-1 (or the pseudogene TRBV3-2) to TRBJ2-5; a possible D gene is TRBD2 (6 bases). This receptor was identified in a man of 80 years or more with head and neck cancer. The CDR3 sequence: CASSPGESGETQYF. CDR3 nucleotide sequence: TGTGCCAGCAGTCCGGGGGAGTCCGGGGAGACCCAGTACTTC.